This T cell receptor (beta chain) was identified in a study of CD8 T cells in Susac syndrome. Germline V gene lookup returns CDR1 WSHSY and CDR2 SAAADI. This CDR3 has 11 amino acids. V shed 2 bases and J shed 6 bases, with 4 bases lying between them. RNA was extracted with the RNeasy kit, and a quantity of about 0.45 to 1 ug was reverse transcribed using random hexamers. The amplification used immunoSEQ multiplex PCR on TCR beta CDR3; it spanned 54 Vbeta and 13 Jbeta. TCRdb re-analysed the immunoSEQ multiplex PCR reads in MiXCR, keeping a single row per CDR3 protein. Among about 280,000 distinct CDR3 sequences listed, roughly 81% were seen once.

This TCR derives from a human donor with multiple sclerosis. Sequencing was done on a sample of CD8+ T cells from PBMCs. The chain has TRBV10-2 and TRBJ2-5; no clear D. The CDR3 sequence: CASSEAKTQYF. The CDR3 nucleotides read TGCGCCAGCAGTGAGGCGAAGACCCAGTACTTC.